The 7 T cell receptor beta chains below all came from one sample that was sequenced in a study of blood T cell repertoires in COVID-19. Here immunoSEQ multiplex PCR was the method, and the copy in TCRdb shows in-frame clones only, minus some. The table records roughly 180,000 clones, under 90% of them present only once. What was sequenced was PBMCs or T cells enriched from blood (not recorded which). These receptors were taken from a man aged 60 to 75 who had recovered from COVID-19.

J is TRBJ2-7 and V is TRBV19, with TRBD2 matching 9 bases. Trimming at V came to 2 bases and at J to 4 bases, leaving 6 bases not matched to a gene. This CDR3 spans 15 amino acids. CDR1 is LNHDA and CDR2 is SQIVND in the germline V gene (reference sequence). CDR3 residues: CASSIRASGMYEQYF. The CDR3 bases are TGTGCCAGTAGTATAAGGGCTAGCGGGATGTACGAGCAGTACTTC.

The V gene is TRBV28, the J gene TRBJ1-1, with D unresolved. V was pared by 9 bases and J by 3 bases, with 17 bases between. In germline, CDR1 is MDHEN, CDR2 SYDVKM. The CDR3 runs to 14 residues. CDR3 in amino acids: CASESTSLHTEAFF. For the CDR3, the DNA is TGTGCCAGTGAATCGACTAGCTTGCACACTGAAGCTTTCTTT.

The gene calls are TRBV5-1 and TRBJ1-5, with D unclear. V lost 7 bases to trimming and J lost 5 bases, with 19 bases between them. CDR1 is SGHRS and CDR2 is YFSETQ in the germline V gene. This CDR3 region has 15 residues. The CDR3 is CASRGSPGADQPQHF. In DNA form, the CDR3 reads TGCGCCAGCCGTGGTAGTCCCGGAGCGGATCAGCCCCAGCATTTT.

CDR3 region: CASSLGTGGNQPQHF. The CDR3 coding sequence is TGTGCCAGCAGTTTGGGGACAGGGGGCAATCAGCCCCAGCATTTT. The rearrangement joins TRBV28 to TRBJ1-5; 10 bases are shared with TRBD1. In germline, CDR1 is MDHEN, CDR2 SYDVKM. J was trimmed by 2 bases and V by 3 bases; bases with no gene match: 1. The CDR3 covers 15 residues.

In nucleotides, the CDR3 is TGTGCCAGCAGCTTAACGGGAGACTCTGGAAACACCATATATTTT. Translation: CASSLTGDSGNTIYF. This chain joins TRBV7-2 and TRBJ1-3, with unresolved D. The germline V gene has CDR1 SGHTA and CDR2 FQGNSA. V was trimmed by 2 bases and J by 0 bases, leaving 8 bases between them. The CDR3 runs to 15 residues.

This rearrangement joins TRBV19 to TRBJ2-2, with 8 bases fitting TRBD1. The V and J ends lost 3 bases and 2 bases, in that order; junction bases with no gene match: 11. This CDR3 is built from 18 residues. Germline CDR1 is LNHDA and CDR2 is SQIVND (reference sequence). CDR3 loop: CASSMDGKGTGNTGELFF. The CDR3 DNA reads TGTGCCAGTAGTATGGATGGCAAGGGGACAGGCAACACCGGGGAGCTGTTTTTT.

This clone was seen only a few times. The chain has TRBV5-1 and TRBJ1-2; 7 nucleotides match TRBD1. This CDR3 contains 16 residues. The ends lost 4 bases at V and 4 bases at J; junction bases unmatched: 13. Germline V CDR1 and CDR2: SGHRS, YFSETQ. CDR3 nucleotides: TGCGCCAGCAGCCTAAACCTAATACAGGGGAGCTATGGCTACACCTTC. Encoded protein: CASSLNLIQGSYGYTF.